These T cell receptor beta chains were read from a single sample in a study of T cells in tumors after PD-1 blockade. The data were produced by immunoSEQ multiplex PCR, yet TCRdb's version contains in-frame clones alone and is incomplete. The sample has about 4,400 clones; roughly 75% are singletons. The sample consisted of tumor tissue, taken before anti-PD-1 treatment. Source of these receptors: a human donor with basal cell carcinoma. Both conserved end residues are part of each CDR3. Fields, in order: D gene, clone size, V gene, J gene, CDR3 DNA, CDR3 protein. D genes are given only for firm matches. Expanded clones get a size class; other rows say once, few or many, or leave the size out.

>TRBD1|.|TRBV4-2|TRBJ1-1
TGTGCCAGCAGCACCAGGACAGGGAACACTGAAGCTTTCTTT
CASSTRTGNTEAFF
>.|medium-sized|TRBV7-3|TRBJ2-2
TGTGCCAGCAGCCCTGGACTGGGAAACACCGGGGAGCTGTTTTTT
CASSPGLGNTGELFF
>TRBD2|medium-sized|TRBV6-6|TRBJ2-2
TGTGCCAGCAGTCGCAGGGGACGGGGGGGCAACACCGGGGAGCTGTTTTTT
CASSRRGRGGNTGELFF
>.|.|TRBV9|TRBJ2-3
TGTGCCAGCAGCGCGGCCTGGAACACAGATACGCAGTATTTT
CASSAAWNTDTQYF
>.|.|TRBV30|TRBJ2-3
TGTGCCTGGAGTGCCCGCACAGATACGCAGTATTTT
CAWSARTDTQYF
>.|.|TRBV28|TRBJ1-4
TGTGCCAGCAGTTTATTACGGCCAGGGGTAGGGGAAAAACTGTTTTTT
CASSLLRPGVGEKLFF
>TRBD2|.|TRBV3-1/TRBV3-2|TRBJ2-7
TGTGCCAGCAGCGGGACTAGCGTTGGCGAGCAGTACTTC
CASSGTSVGEQYF
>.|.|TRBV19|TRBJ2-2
TGTGCCAGCGAGACCGGGCCGTACACCGGGGAGCTGTTTTTT
CASETGPYTGELFF
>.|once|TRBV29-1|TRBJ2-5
TGCAGCGTTGGGGGTCAGCAAGAGACCCAGTACTTC
CSVGGQQETQYF
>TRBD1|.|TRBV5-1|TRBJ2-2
TGCGCCAGTAGTGGACAGGGAATGAACACCGGGGAGCTGTTTTTT
CASSGQGMNTGELFF
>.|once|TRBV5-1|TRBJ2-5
TGCGCCAGCAGTCGCGTACTAGGCCCGGATGAGACCCAGTACTTC
CASSRVLGPDETQYF
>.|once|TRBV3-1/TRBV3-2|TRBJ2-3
TGTGCCAGCAGGCAAGACATTAGCACAGATACGCAGTATTTT
CASRQDISTDTQYF
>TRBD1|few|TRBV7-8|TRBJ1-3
TGTGCCAGCAGCTTAGCCGACAGGGGCAGGGGAAACACCATATATTTT
CASSLADRGRGNTIYF
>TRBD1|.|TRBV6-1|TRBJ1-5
TGTGCCAGCAGTGAATCAGGGGGAGGACAGCCCCAGCATTTT
CASSESGGGQPQHF
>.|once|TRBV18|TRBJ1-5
TGTGCCAGCTCACCTCGGGCGGATAGCAATCAGCCCCAGCATTTT
CASSPRADSNQPQHF
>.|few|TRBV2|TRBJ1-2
TGTGCCAGCAGTGAACGGACCTATGGCTACACCTTC
CASSERTYGYTF
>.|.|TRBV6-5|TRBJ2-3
TGTGCCAGCAGGATGCAGGGAAATGCAGATACGCAGTATTTT
CASRMQGNADTQYF
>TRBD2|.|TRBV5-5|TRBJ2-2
TGTGCCAGCAGCTTGGGAGGGAGGGACACCGGGGAGCTGTTTTTT
CASSLGGRDTGELFF
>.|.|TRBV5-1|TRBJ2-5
TGCGCCAGCAGCTGGGGGGAGACCCAGTACTTC
CASSWGETQYF
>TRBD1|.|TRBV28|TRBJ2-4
TGTGCCAGCAGCGGACAGGGTGGGAACATTCAGTACTTC
CASSGQGGNIQYF
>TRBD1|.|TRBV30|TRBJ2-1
TGTGCCTGGAGTAGGACAGGGCCCCAATACAATGAGCAGTTCTTC
CAWSRTGPQYNEQFF
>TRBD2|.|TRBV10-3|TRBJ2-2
TGTGCCATCAATAGAGCGGGAGGGAACACCGGGGAGCTGTTTTTT
CAINRAGGNTGELFF
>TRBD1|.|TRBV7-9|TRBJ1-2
TGTGCCAGCAGCTTAGAAGGGGGCCGATATGGCTACACCTTC
CASSLEGGRYGYTF
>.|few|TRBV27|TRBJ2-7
TGTGCCAGCACCCCACGGGGGGCGCGGGAGCAGTACTTC
CASTPRGAREQYF
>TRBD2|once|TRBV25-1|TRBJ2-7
TGTGCCAGCACGGAGGGAGGGTCCTACGAGCAGTACTTC
CASTEGGSYEQYF
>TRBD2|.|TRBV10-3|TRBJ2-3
TGTGCCATCAGCCGGGAGGAGAGCACAGATACGCAGTATTTT
CAISREESTDTQYF
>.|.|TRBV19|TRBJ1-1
TGTGCCAGTAGTATAGATGGGCGGTGGAACACTGAAGCTTTCTTT
CASSIDGRWNTEAFF
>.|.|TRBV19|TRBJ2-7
TGTGCCACCGCCCGGGAGACCGGGACCTACGAGCAGTACTTC
CATARETGTYEQYF
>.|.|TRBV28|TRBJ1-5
TGTGCCAGCACCCCCTGGACGGGAACCTATAGCAATCAGCCCCAGCATTTT
CASTPWTGTYSNQPQHF
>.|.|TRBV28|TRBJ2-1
TGTGCCAGCACTCCGGGGGACCGTGATCACAATGAGCAGTTCTTC
CASTPGDRDHNEQFF
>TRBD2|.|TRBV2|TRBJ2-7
TGTGCCGGTTCTAGCGGGGCCGACTACGAGCAGTACTTC
CAGSSGADYEQYF
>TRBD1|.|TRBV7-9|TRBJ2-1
TGTGCCAGCACCCTGGACAGGGAGAGCTCCTACAATGAGCAGTTCTTC
CASTLDRESSYNEQFF
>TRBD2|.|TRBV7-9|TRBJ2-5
TGTGCCAGCACCTTAGGGACTAGCGGGGTAGAGACCCAGTACTTC
CASTLGTSGVETQYF
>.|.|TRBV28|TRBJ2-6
TGTGCCAGCAGTTTCCCTGCCGGGTCCGGGGCCAACGTCCTGACTTTC
CASSFPAGSGANVLTF
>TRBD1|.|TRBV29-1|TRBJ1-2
TGCAGCGTGGACAGGGGGGATGGCTACACCTTC
CSVDRGDGYTF
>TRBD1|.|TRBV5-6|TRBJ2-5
TGTGCCAGCAGCTTGTTAAGACAGGGCTCTTCGGCCCAGTACTTC
CASSLLRQGSSAQYF
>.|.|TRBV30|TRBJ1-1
TGTGCCTGGAGAGGTCGGTACGTGAACACTGAAGCTTTCTTT
CAWRGRYVNTEAFF
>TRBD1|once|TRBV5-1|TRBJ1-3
TGCGCCAGCAGCTTTCAGACAGGGGAGTCAGGAAACACCATATATTTT
CASSFQTGESGNTIYF
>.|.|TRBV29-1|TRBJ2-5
TGCAGCGTTGTCAGAGACAGATCCTTCCAAGAGACCCAGTACTTC
CSVVRDRSFQETQYF
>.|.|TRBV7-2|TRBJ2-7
TGTGCCAGCAGCTTCGGCCGGACTCACTACGAGCAGTACTTC
CASSFGRTHYEQYF
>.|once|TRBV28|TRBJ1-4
TGTGCCAGCAGTTCGAACAGGGATCGTTACGGAAAACTGTTTTTT
CASSSNRDRYGKLFF
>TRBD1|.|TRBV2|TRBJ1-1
TGTGCCAGCAGAACAGGGGTGGGGGAAACTGAAGCTTTCTTT
CASRTGVGETEAFF
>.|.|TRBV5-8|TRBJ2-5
TGTGCCAGCAGCCCCTTCGGAGTGGCAGGAAGAGAGACCCAGTACTTC
CASSPFGVAGRETQYF
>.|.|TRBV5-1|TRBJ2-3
TGCGCCAGCAGCGAAAGCACAGATACGCAGTATTTT
CASSESTDTQYF
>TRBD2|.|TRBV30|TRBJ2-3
TGTGCCTGGAGTGCGGGGGGGCCCACAGATACGCAGTATTTT
CAWSAGGPTDTQYF
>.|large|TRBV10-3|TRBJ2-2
TGTGCCATCAGGGACCGTGTGGACGGGGAGCTGTTTTTT
CAIRDRVDGELFF
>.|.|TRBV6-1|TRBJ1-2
TGTGCCAGCAGTGAAGCGGTGGGGTCTCTGGGCTACACCTTC
CASSEAVGSLGYTF
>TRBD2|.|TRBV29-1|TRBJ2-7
TGCAGCGTTGGGGATAGCGGGAGCTCCTACGAGCAGTACTTC
CSVGDSGSSYEQYF
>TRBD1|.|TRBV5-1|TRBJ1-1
TGCGCCAGCAGCCTCGGGACAGATCTTGAAGCTTTCTTT
CASSLGTDLEAFF
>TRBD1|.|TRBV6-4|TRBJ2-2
TGTGCCAGCAGTGACTCGTTTCTCGGGACAGGGCTCCACGGGGAGCTGTTTTTT
CASSDSFLGTGLHGELFF
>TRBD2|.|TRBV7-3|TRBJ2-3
TGTGCCAGCAGCTTAACAGGGACTAGCGGGAGTGTTAATACGCAGTATTTT
CASSLTGTSGSVNTQYF
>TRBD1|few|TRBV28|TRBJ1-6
TGTGCCAGCAGCCGGGGACAGTATAATTCACCCCTCCACTTT
CASSRGQYNSPLHF
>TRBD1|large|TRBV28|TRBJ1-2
TGTGCCAGCCGGACAGGAGACTATGGCTACACCTTC
CASRTGDYGYTF